Listed below are T cell receptor beta chains from one sample, sequenced in a study of blood T cell repertoires in COVID-19. Measured with immunoSEQ multiplex PCR; TCRdb has only the in-frame clones, and not every one. The sample includes 250,000 to 350,000 clones, roughly 87% of them seen just once. The sequenced sample was peripheral blood. The source is a young man with active or convalescent COVID-19. Each CDR3 is given with its conserved first and last residue. A D gene is named only where the DNA matches it firmly. Clone size is not always given. Where it is, it says once, few, many or a class for expanded clones.

CDR3 DNA: TGTGCCAGCAGTTTCCTACGGGGTTGGAGCAATCAGCCCCAGCATTTT; CDR3 protein: CASSFLRGWSNQPQHF; V gene: TRBV28; D gene: -; clone size: -; J gene: TRBJ1-5
CDR3 DNA: TGTGCCAGCAGCTGGCGGGGGGTGGCAAACAATGAGCAGTTCTTC; CDR3 protein: CASSWRGVANNEQFF; V gene: TRBV5-6; D gene: TRBD2; clone size: -; J gene: TRBJ2-1
CDR3 DNA: TGCGCCAGCAGCCTTCCGGGACTAGCGGGAGATAAGTCCCCGTTGGGTGTGGAGACCCAGTACTTC; CDR3 protein: CASSLPGLAGDKSPLGVETQYF; V gene: TRBV4-1; D gene: TRBD2; clone size: -; J gene: TRBJ2-5
CDR3 DNA: TGTGCCAGCAGACCGGGACAGGGTCACACCGGGGAGCTGTTTTTT; CDR3 protein: CASRPGQGHTGELFF; V gene: TRBV6-4; D gene: TRBD1; clone size: -; J gene: TRBJ2-2
CDR3 DNA: TGTGCCAGCAGTGAAGAGGGGTATTCACCCCTCCACTTT; CDR3 protein: CASSEEGYSPLHF; V gene: TRBV6-1; D gene: -; clone size: once; J gene: TRBJ1-6
CDR3 DNA: TGTGCCAGATGCCGGACTAGCTCCAATGAGCAGTTCTTC; CDR3 protein: CARCRTSSNEQFF; V gene: TRBV5-3; D gene: TRBD2; clone size: -; J gene: TRBJ2-1
CDR3 DNA: TGTGCCAGCAGGGGGGGGCCCCAAGATACGCAGTATTTT; CDR3 protein: CASRGGPQDTQYF; V gene: TRBV9; D gene: -; clone size: -; J gene: TRBJ2-3
CDR3 DNA: TGTGCCAGCAGTCCCGGGGGGGAGACCCAGTACTTC; CDR3 protein: CASSPGGETQYF; V gene: TRBV6-5; D gene: TRBD2; clone size: -; J gene: TRBJ2-5
CDR3 DNA: TGTGCCAGCAGTTTACTCAAAAACATTCAGTACTTC; CDR3 protein: CASSLLKNIQYF; V gene: TRBV28; D gene: -; clone size: -; J gene: TRBJ2-4
CDR3 DNA: TGTGCCAGCAGTTATCAGGACTATGGCTACACCTTC; CDR3 protein: CASSYQDYGYTF; V gene: TRBV12-3/TRBV12-4; D gene: -; clone size: -; J gene: TRBJ1-2
CDR3 DNA: TGTGCCAGCTCAGGAAACAGGGGGCACGGGAACACTGAAGCTTTCTTT; CDR3 protein: CASSGNRGHGNTEAFF; V gene: TRBV18; D gene: TRBD1; clone size: -; J gene: TRBJ1-1
CDR3 DNA: TGTGCCAGCAGCCCCAGAGGAAGGGAAAAACTGTTTTTT; CDR3 protein: CASSPRGREKLFF; V gene: TRBV11-2; D gene: -; clone size: -; J gene: TRBJ1-4
CDR3 DNA: TGCAGCGTAGGCGGTCAAGCCACCTACGAGCAGTACTTC; CDR3 protein: CSVGGQATYEQYF; V gene: TRBV29-1; D gene: -; clone size: few; J gene: TRBJ2-7